This entry features one T cell receptor beta chain sequence. Its antigen remains unidentified. This sample was included in a study of graft-versus-host responses after intestinal transplantation. Across the whole study: Recipients had transplants, and these were multivisceral, liver-intestinal, or isolated intestinal. All recipients got anti-thymocyte globulin induction, then tacrolimus and steroids for roughly three years. General study findings and limits: Investigators detected GvH clones in recipient marrow, with some emerging earlier in ileum or blood. The study associated peak circulating GvH clone levels with early post-transplant HvG declines.

Profiled with immunoSEQ multiplex PCR; TCRdb holds only in-frame clones, not every one. The sample includes about 690 clones, 85% to 95% of them seen just once. V lost 6 bases, J lost 2 bases, and 10 bases lay in between. Germline V lookup: CDR1 MNHNS, CDR2 SASEGT. The CDR3 length is 14 residues. Specimen: PBMCs, collected 26 days after transplant. The V call is TRBV6-1, the J call TRBJ2-2; D is undetermined. The origin of this receptor is a human patient who received an intestinal transplant, so some T cells may come from the graft donor. CDR3 bases: TGTGCCAGCAGCGCGCGATCAAACACCGGGGAGCTGTTTTTT. Translation gives CASSARSNTGELFF.